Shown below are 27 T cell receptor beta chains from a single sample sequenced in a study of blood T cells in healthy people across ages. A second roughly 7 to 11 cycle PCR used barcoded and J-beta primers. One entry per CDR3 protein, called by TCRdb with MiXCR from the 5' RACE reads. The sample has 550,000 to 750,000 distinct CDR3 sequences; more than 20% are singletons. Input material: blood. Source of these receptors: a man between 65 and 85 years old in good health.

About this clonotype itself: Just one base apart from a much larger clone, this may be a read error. The CDR3 DNA reads TGTGCCAGCAGCCTCGGAGGGTTCACTGAAGCTATCTTT. This sequence encodes CASSLGGFTEAIF. The chain links TRBV5-5 to TRBJ1-1; D remains unclear. This CDR3 comprises 13 residues. Germline CDR1 and CDR2: SGHKS and YYEKEE (reference sequence). Supplemented by reference TRBV5-5 and TRBJ1-1, the full variable domain reads DAGVTQSPTHLIKTRGQQVTLRCSPISGHKSVSWYQQVLGQGPQFIFQYYEKEERGRGNFPDRFSARQFPNYSSELNVNALLLGDSALYLCASSLGGFTEAIFGQGTRLTVV.

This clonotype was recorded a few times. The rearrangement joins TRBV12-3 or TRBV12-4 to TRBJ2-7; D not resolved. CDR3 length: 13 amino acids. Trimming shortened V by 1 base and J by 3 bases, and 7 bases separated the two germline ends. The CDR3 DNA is TGTGCCAGCAGTTTAGGTAAAGTCTACGAGCAGTACTTC. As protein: CASSLGKVYEQYF.

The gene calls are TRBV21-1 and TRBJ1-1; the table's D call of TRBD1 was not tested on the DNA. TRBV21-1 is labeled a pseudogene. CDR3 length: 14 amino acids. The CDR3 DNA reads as TGTGCCAGCAGCGTGACAGGGGGCGGCACTGAAGCTTTCTTT. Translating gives CASSVTGGGTEAFF.

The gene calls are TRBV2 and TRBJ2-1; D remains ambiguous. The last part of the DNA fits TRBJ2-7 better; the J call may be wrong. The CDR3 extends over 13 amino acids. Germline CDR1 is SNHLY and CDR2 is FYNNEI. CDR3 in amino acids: CASSGQPFYEQYF. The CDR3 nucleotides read TGTGCCAGCAGTGGGCAGCCCTTCTACGAGCAGTACTTC.

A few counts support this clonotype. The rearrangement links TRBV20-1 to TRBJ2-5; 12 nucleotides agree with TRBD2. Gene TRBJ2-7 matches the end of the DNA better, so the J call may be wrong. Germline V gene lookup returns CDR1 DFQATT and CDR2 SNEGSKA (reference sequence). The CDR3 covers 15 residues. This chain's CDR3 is CSARPGLAGPYEQYF. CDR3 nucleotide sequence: TGCAGTGCTAGACCGGGACTAGCGGGCCCCTACGAGCAGTACTTC.

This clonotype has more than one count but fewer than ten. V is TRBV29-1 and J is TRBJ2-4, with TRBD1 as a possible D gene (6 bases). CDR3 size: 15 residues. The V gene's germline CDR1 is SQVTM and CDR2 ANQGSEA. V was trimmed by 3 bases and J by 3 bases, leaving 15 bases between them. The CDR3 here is CSVDGTGSDKNIQYF. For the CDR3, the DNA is TGCAGCGTTGATGGTACAGGGTCGGACAAAAACATTCAGTACTTC.

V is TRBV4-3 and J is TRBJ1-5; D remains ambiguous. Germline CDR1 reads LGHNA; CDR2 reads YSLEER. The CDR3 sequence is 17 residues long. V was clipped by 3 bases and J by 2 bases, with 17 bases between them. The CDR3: CASSHSVGKEGNQPQHF. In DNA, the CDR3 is TGCGCCAGCAGCCATTCCGTCGGGAAGGAGGGCAATCAGCCCCAGCATTTT.

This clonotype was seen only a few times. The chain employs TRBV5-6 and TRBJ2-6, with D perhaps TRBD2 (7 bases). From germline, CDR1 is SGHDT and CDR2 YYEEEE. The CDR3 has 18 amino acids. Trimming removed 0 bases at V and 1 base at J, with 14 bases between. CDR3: CASSLEKGGRSGANVLTF. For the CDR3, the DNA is TGTGCCAGCAGCTTGGAAAAGGGGGGGCGTTCTGGGGCCAACGTCCTGACTTTC.

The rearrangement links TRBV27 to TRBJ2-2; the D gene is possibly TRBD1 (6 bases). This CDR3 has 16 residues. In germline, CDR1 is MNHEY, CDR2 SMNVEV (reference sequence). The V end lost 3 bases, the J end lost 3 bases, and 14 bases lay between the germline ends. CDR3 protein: CASSLDGQSYTGELFF. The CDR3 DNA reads TGTGCCAGCAGTTTGGATGGACAGAGTTACACCGGGGAGCTGTTTTTT.

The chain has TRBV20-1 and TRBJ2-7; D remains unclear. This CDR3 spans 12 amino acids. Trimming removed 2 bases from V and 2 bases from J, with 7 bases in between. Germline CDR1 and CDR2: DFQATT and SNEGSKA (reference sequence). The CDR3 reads CSARRPPYEQYF. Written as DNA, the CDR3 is TGCAGTGCTAGACGCCCCCCCTACGAGCAGTACTTC.

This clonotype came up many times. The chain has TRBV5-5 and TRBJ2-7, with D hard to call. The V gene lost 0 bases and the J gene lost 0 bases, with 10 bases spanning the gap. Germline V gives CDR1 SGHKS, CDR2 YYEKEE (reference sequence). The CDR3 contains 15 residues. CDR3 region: CASSLGQSFSYEQYF. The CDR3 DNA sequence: TGTGCCAGCAGCTTGGGACAAAGTTTCTCCTACGAGCAGTACTTC.

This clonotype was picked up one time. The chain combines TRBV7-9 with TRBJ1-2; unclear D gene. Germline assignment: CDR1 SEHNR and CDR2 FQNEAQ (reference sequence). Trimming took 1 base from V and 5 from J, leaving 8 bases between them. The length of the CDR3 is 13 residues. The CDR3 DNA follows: TGTGCCAGCAGCTTAGTGGCAGAGTATGGCTACACCTTC. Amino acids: CASSLVAEYGYTF.

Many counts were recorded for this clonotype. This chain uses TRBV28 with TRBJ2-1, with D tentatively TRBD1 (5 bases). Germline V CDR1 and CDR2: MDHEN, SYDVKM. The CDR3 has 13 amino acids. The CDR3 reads CDGPGQGYNEQFF. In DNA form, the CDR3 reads TGTGACGGACCAGGCCAGGGCTACAATGAGCAGTTCTTC.

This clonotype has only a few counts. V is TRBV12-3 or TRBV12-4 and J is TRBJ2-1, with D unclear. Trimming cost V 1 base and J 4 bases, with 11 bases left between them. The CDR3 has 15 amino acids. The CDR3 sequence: CASSLDRGDYNEQFF. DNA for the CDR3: TGTGCCAGCAGTTTAGACCGCGGAGATTACAATGAGCAGTTCTTC.

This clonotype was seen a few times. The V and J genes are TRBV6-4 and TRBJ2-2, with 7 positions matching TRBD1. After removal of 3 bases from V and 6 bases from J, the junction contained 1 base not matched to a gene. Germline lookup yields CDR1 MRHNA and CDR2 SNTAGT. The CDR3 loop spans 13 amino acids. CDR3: CASSEGTAGELFF. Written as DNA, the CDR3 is TGTGCCAGCAGTGAGGGGACAGCCGGGGAGCTGTTTTTT.

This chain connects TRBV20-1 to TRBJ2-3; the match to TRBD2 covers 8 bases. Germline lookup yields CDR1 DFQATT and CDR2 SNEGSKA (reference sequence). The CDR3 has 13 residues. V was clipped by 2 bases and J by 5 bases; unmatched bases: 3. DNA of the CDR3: TGCAGTGCTAGAACGGGAGGGGGAGATACGCAGTATTTT. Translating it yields CSARTGGGDTQYF.

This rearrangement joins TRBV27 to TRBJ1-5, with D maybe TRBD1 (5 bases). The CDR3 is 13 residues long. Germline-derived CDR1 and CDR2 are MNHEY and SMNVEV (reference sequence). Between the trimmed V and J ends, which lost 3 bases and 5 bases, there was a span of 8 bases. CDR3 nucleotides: TGTGCCAGCAGTTTTGGGGCGGATCAGCCCCAGCATTTT. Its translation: CASSFGADQPQHF.

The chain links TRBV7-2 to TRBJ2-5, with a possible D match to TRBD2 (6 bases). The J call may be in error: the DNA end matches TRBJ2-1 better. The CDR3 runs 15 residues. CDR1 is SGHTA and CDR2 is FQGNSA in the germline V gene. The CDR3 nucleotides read TGTGCCAGCAGCTCCCCACCGGGACTGCCAAGTGAGCAGTTCTTC. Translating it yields CASSSPPGLPSEQFF.

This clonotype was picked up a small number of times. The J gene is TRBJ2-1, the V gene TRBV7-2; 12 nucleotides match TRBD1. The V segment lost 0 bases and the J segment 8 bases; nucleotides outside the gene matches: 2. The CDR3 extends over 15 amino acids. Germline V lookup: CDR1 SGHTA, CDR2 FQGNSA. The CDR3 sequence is CASSLAGTGGYEQFF. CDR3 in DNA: TGTGCCAGCAGCTTAGCCGGGACAGGGGGCTATGAGCAGTTCTTC. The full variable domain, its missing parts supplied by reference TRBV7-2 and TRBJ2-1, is GAGVSQSPSNKVTEKGKDVELRCDPISGHTALYWYRQSLGQGLEFLIYFQGNSAPDKSGLPSDRFSAERTGGSVSTLTIQRTQQEDSAVYLCASSLAGTGGYEQFFGPGTRLTVL.

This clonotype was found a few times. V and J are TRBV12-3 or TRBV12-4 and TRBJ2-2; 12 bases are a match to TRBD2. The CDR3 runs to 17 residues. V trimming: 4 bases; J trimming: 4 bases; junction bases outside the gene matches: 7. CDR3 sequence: CASSSLTSGRFTGELFF. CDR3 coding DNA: TGTGCCAGCAGTTCCCTGACTAGCGGGAGATTCACCGGGGAGCTGTTTTTT.

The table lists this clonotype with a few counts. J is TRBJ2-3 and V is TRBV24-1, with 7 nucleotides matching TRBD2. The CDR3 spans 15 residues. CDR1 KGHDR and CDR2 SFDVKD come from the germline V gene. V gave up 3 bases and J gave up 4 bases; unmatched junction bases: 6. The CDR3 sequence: CATSDSGVGADTQYF. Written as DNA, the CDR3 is TGTGCCACCAGTGATAGCGGGGTTGGCGCAGATACGCAGTATTTT.

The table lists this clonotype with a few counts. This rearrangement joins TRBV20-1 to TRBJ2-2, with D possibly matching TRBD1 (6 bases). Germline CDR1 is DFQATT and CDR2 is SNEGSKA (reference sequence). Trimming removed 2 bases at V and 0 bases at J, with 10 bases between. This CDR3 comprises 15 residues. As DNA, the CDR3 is TGCAGTGCTAGACAGGGGACCACGAACACCGGGGAGCTGTTTTTT. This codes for CSARQGTTNTGELFF.

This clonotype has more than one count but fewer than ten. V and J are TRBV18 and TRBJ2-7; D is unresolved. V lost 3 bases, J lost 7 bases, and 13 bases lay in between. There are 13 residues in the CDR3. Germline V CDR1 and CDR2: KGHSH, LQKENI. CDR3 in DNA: TGTGCCAGCTCACCCCAACCCTCAGTGGAGCAGTACTTC. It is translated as CASSPQPSVEQYF.

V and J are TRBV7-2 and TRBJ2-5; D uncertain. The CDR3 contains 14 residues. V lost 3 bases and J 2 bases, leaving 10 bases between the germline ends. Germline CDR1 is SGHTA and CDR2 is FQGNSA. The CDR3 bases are TGTGCCAGCAGCTTTCGAACAAGACAAGAGACCCAGTACTTC. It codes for CASSFRTRQETQYF. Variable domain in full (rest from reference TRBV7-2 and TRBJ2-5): GAGVSQSPSNKVTEKGKDVELRCDPISGHTALYWYRQSLGQGLEFLIYFQGNSAPDKSGLPSDRFSAERTGGSVSTLTIQRTQQEDSAVYLCASSFRTRQETQYFGPGTRLLVL.

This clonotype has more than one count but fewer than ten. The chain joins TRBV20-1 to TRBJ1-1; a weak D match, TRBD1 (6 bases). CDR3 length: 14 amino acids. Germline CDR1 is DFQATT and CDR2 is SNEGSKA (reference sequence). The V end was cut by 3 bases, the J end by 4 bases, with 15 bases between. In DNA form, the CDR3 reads TGCAGTGCTAGGAGGGGGAACGGTGGCACTGAAGCTTTCTTT. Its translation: CSARRGNGGTEAFF.

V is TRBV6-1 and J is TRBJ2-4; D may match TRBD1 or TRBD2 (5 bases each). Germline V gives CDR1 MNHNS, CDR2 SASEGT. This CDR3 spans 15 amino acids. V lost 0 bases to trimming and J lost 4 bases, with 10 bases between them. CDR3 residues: CASSEAPGPKNIQYF. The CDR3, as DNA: TGTGCCAGCAGTGAAGCGCCGGGACCTAAAAACATTCAGTACTTC.

The CDR3 region has the DNA TGTGCCAGCACCCCTCGACAGGGAGGAAATCAGCCCCAGCATTTT. This translates into CASTPRQGGNQPQHF. The genes are TRBV28 and TRBJ1-5, with 7 bases lining up with TRBD1. The CDR3 totals 15 residues. With 7 bases clipped from V and 4 bases from J, the junction kept 10 bases outside the gene matches. Germline V gene sequence: CDR1 MDHEN, CDR2 SYDVKM. The full variable domain, in which reference TRBV28 and TRBJ1-5 provide the parts outside the CDR3, is DVKVTQSSRYLVKRTGEKVFLECVQDMDHENMFWYRQDPGLGLRLIYFSYDVKMKEKGDIPEGYSVSREKKERFSLILESASTNQTSMYLCASTPRQGGNQPQHFGDGTRLSIL.